Listed below are T cell receptor beta chains from one sample, sequenced in a study of shared clonotypes between healthy human individuals. Measured with immunoSEQ multiplex PCR; TCRdb has only the in-frame clones, and not every one. The sample lists some 1 million clones; about 75% were seen once. What was sequenced was memory CD4+ T cells sorted from blood. These receptors were obtained from a man aged 18-30 years in good health. Each CDR3 is given with its conserved first and last residue.

>TRBV30
CAWRDKGETQYF
>TRBV19
CASSQGLRGTEAFF
>TRBV27
CASSPHLTSAMDEQFF
>TRBV21-1
CASSPRGDRGTDTQYF
>TRBV10-2
CASTPRSGRASNTGELFF
>TRBV11-3
CASSLGAGELFF
>TRBV11-2
CASSLGRRSEQFF
>TRBV18
CASSPGQSNAYEQYF
>TRBV30
CAWSANPVYEQYF
>TRBV6-6
CASNRQGDSYEQYF
>TRBV7-2
CASSTKTGGDYGYTF
>TRBV5-4
CASSEIQGASTEAFF
>TRBV5-4
CASSHRDRDPAGGYTF